These 25 T cell receptor beta chains were sequenced from one sample in a study of blood T cell repertoires in COVID-19. Sequencing was performed with immunoSEQ multiplex PCR; in TCRdb, only in-frame clones are kept and a portion is missing. The repertoire includes approximately 200,000 clones, 85% to 90% of them detected once, and 3.5% to 5% sits in the top ten. Sequencing input: peripheral blood. The receptors stem from a man aged 45 to 65 with acute or convalescent COVID-19.

This clone is a singleton in its sample. The V and J genes are TRBV3-1 (or the pseudogene TRBV3-2) and TRBJ2-7; 7 bases line up with TRBD1. The CDR3 has 15 amino acids. Germline V CDR1 and CDR2: LGHDT, YNNKEL (reference sequence). The V gene end was trimmed by 4 bases and the J gene end by 3 bases; junction bases not matched to a gene: 9. In DNA form, the CDR3 reads TGTGCCAGCAGCCCAGTACAGGGGCGCTACTACGAGCAGTACTTC. This sequence encodes CASSPVQGRYYEQYF.

This chain uses TRBV12-2 with TRBJ1-3. TRBV12-2 is classified as a pseudogene. The CDR3 is 16 residues long. CDR3 nucleotides: TGTGCAAGTCGCCCCGGGGGAACGTACTCTGGAAACACCATATATTTT. Encoded protein: CASRPGGTYSGNTIYF.

The chain employs TRBV7-3 and TRBJ2-2; maybe TRBD1 (5 bases). The CDR3 length is 14 residues. V was clipped by 5 bases and J by 2 bases, with 9 bases between them. The V gene's germline CDR1 is SGHTA and CDR2 FQGTGA. This CDR3 is CASSRTINTGELFF. CDR3 nucleotides: TGTGCCAGCAGCCGGACAATAAACACCGGGGAGCTGTTTTTT.

The chain combines TRBV12-2 with TRBJ2-7; no DNA check was done on the table's D call, TRBD2. TRBV12-2 is noted as a pseudogene. The CDR3 has 17 residues. The CDR3 coding sequence is TGTGCAAGTCGCTCTGCTCCCTCCGGGACTCCTCCCTCCGAGCAGTACTTC. It yields the protein CASRSAPSGTPPSEQYF.

The rearrangement uses TRBV2 and TRBJ1-2; tentative D call: TRBD1 (5 bases). The CDR3 totals 12 residues. Trimming pared 8 bases from V and 2 bases from J, leaving 9 bases between. Germline lookup yields CDR1 SNHLY and CDR2 FYNNEI. The CDR3 sequence is CASGTVNYGYTF. The CDR3 region has the DNA TGTGCCAGCGGGACTGTGAACTATGGCTACACCTTC.

This clone was observed a few times. The genes are TRBV29-1 and TRBJ2-2, with D unresolved. The ends were cut back, 2 bases at V and 1 base at J, with 5 bases in the middle. Germline CDR1 reads SQVTM; CDR2 reads ANQGSEA. This CDR3 has 13 amino acids. Here the CDR3 reads CSVETGNTGELFF. The DNA of the CDR3 is TGCAGCGTTGAAACCGGGAACACCGGGGAGCTGTTTTTT.

The V gene is TRBV7-2, the J gene TRBJ2-5, with TRBD2 matching 7 bases. The ends lost 5 bases at V and 2 bases at J; junction bases unmatched: 5. This CDR3 is built from 14 residues. The V gene's germline CDR1 is SGHTA and CDR2 FQGNSA. CDR3 bases: TGTGCCAGCAGCCAGAGCGGGGTTCAAGAGACCCAGTACTTC. Residues: CASSQSGVQETQYF.

The CDR3 sequence: CASSPRGGIAKNIQYF. The CDR3, as DNA: TGCGCCAGCAGCCCTCGGGGGGGGATTGCCAAAAACATTCAGTACTTC. The genes are TRBV4-1 and TRBJ2-4, with TRBD2 identical over 8 bases. There are 16 residues in the CDR3. V dropped 4 bases and J dropped 1; count of bases not matched to a gene: 6. Germline V gives CDR1 MGHRA, CDR2 YSYEKL.

A note on this clone: Other DNA sequences in the sample encode the same CDR3. The rearrangement links TRBV18 to TRBJ1-6; 7 positions agree with TRBD1. V dropped 3 bases and J dropped 7; count of bases not matched to a gene: 3. Germline V gives CDR1 KGHSH, CDR2 LQKENI. The CDR3 has 14 amino acids. CDR3 sequence reads: CASSPDRKNSPLHF. In DNA, the CDR3 is TGTGCCAGCTCACCGGACAGGAAAAATTCACCCCTCCACTTT.

The chain carries TRBV4-2 and TRBJ1-4, with D possibly being TRBD1 (6 bases). Trimming stripped 4 bases from V and 0 bases from J, with 15 bases between. The germline CDR1 and CDR2 sequences are LGHNA and YNFKEQ. The CDR3 extends over 17 amino acids. The CDR3 protein is CASSLEGGGATNEKLFF. The CDR3 DNA reads TGTGCCAGCAGCCTCGAGGGGGGGGGCGCAACTAATGAAAAACTGTTTTTT.

This clone occurred a few times. J is TRBJ1-6 and V is TRBV6-5; possibly TRBD1 for D (5 bases). The CDR3 spans 15 residues. Germline CDR1 is MNHEY and CDR2 is SVGAGI. Trimming took off 2 bases at V and 7 bases at J, with 12 bases between the two ends. The CDR3 region has the DNA TGTGCCAGCAGTTACGCAGGGTGGCGGAATTCACCCCTCCACTTT. It codes for CASSYAGWRNSPLHF.

A remark on this clone: Different DNA sequences within this sample yield the same CDR3. The V and J genes are TRBV7-2 and TRBJ2-3; D unresolved. This CDR3 comprises 12 residues. The V end lost 5 bases, the J end lost 2 bases, and 5 bases lay between the germline ends. The germline CDR1 and CDR2 sequences are SGHTA and FQGNSA. The CDR3 DNA sequence: TGTGCCAGCAGCCTCTACACAGATACGCAGTATTTT. As protein: CASSLYTDTQYF.

J is TRBJ2-3 and V is TRBV6-5; D possibly corresponds to TRBD2 (7 bases). With 0 bases removed from V and 5 bases from J, the gap between germline ends came to 12 bases. CDR1 MNHEY and CDR2 SVGAGI come from the germline V gene. The CDR3 has 15 residues. Here the CDR3 DNA reads TGTGCCAGCAGTTACTCCCGGGGGGCAAGAGATACGCAGTATTTT. It codes for CASSYSRGARDTQYF.

The chain links TRBV5-4 to TRBJ2-2, with a possible D match to TRBD1 (6 bases). Trimming shortened V by 4 bases and J by 3 bases, and 13 bases separated the two germline ends. Germline CDR1 reads SGHNT; CDR2 reads YYREEE (reference sequence). The CDR3 is 15 amino acids. The CDR3 reads CASSPDSSHTGELFF. In nucleotides, the CDR3 is TGTGCCAGCAGCCCGGACAGTTCCCACACCGGGGAGCTGTTTTTT.

This clone showed up just a few times. The chain has TRBV7-2 and TRBJ1-2, with D hard to call. The CDR3 is 14 residues long. The germline gives CDR1 SGHTA, CDR2 FQGNSA. The V and J ends lost 1 base and 2 bases respectively, with 8 bases between them. The chain's CDR3 is CASSLDGGNYGYTF. DNA for the CDR3: TGTGCCAGCAGCTTAGATGGCGGGAACTATGGCTACACCTTC. Full variable domain (remainder filled in from reference TRBV7-2 and TRBJ1-2): GAGVSQSPSNKVTEKGKDVELRCDPISGHTALYWYRQSLGQGLEFLIYFQGNSAPDKSGLPSDRFSAERTGGSVSTLTIQRTQQEDSAVYLCASSLDGGNYGYTFGSGTRLTVV.

V is TRBV5-8 and J is TRBJ2-3; 8 nucleotides align to TRBD2. From germline, CDR1 is SGHTS and CDR2 YDEGEE. J was trimmed by 9 bases and V by 1 base; bases with no gene match: 7. The CDR3 is 14 amino acids. The CDR3: CASSLSRGGRTQYF. The CDR3 DNA reads TGTGCCAGCAGCTTGTCCCGGGGGGGGCGGACGCAGTATTTT.

This clone was counted a single time. The chain links TRBV5-1 to TRBJ2-7; 9 bases agree with TRBD1. CDR3 size: 15 residues. The junction had 6 bases not matched to a gene; V was cut back by 2 bases and J by 3 bases. Per the germline V gene, CDR1 is SGHRS and CDR2 is YFSETQ. CDR3 sequence: CASSFGTGRIYEQYF. The DNA of the CDR3 is TGCGCCAGCAGCTTCGGGACAGGGAGGATCTACGAGCAGTACTTC.

The chain combines TRBV5-1 with TRBJ1-1; D gene ambiguous. The CDR3 has 13 amino acids. Germline assignment: CDR1 SGHRS and CDR2 YFSETQ. With 4 bases removed from V and 4 bases from J, the gap between germline ends came to 11 bases. The CDR3 sequence is CASSQGPGTEAFF. The DNA of the CDR3 is TGCGCCAGCAGCCAAGGTCCGGGCACTGAAGCTTTCTTT.

The chain couples TRBV6-1 to TRBJ2-2; TRBD2 aligns across 8 bases. J was trimmed by 5 bases and V by 3 bases; bases with no gene match: 2. Germline V gene lookup returns CDR1 MNHNS and CDR2 SASEGT. The CDR3 spans 14 residues. This CDR3 reads CASSEGLVTGELFF. For the CDR3, the DNA is TGTGCCAGCAGTGAGGGACTAGTGACCGGGGAGCTGTTTTTT.

This chain joins TRBV2 and TRBJ1-1, with D tentatively TRBD1 (5 bases). V lost 8 bases to trimming and J lost 5 bases, with 18 bases between them. Germline CDR1 and CDR2: SNHLY and FYNNEI. This CDR3 has 14 amino acids. As DNA, the CDR3 is TGTGCCAGCGGAGGACTCACGGGGGGGACTGAAGCTTTCTTT. Translated, it gives CASGGLTGGTEAFF.

The chain is built from TRBV19 and TRBJ1-1; D gene ambiguous. The CDR3 totals 14 residues. Germline V gene data show CDR1 as LNHDA and CDR2 as SQIVND (reference sequence). V was trimmed by 5 bases and J by 3 bases, leaving 13 bases between them. CDR3: CASSHTDTDTEAFF. CDR3 nucleotide sequence: TGTGCCAGTAGTCATACTGACACCGACACTGAAGCTTTCTTT.

The genes are TRBV10-3 and TRBJ2-3; D possibly corresponds to TRBD2 (5 bases). Germline loops: CDR1 ENHRY, CDR2 SYGVKD. V lost 1 base, J lost 3 bases, and 11 bases lay in between. CDR3 length: 15 residues. This chain's CDR3 is CAISEWTAKTDTQYF. CDR3 DNA sequence: TGTGCCATCAGTGAGTGGACTGCTAAAACAGATACGCAGTATTTT.

The rearrangement joins TRBV5-1 to TRBJ2-2, with 7 bases lining up with TRBD2. CDR1 and CDR2 from the germline V gene are SGHRS and YFSETQ. This CDR3 spans 15 amino acids. V lost 4 bases, J lost 1 base, and 4 bases stayed unmatched. CDR3 sequence: CASSRTGGNTGELFF. The CDR3, as DNA: TGCGCCAGCAGCAGAACGGGGGGGAACACCGGGGAGCTGTTTTTT.

The V and J genes are TRBV7-2 and TRBJ1-5; D remains unclear. Germline CDR1 is SGHTA and CDR2 is FQGNSA. With 6 bases removed from V and 0 bases from J, the gap between germline ends came to 6 bases. The length of the CDR3 is 13 residues. The DNA of the CDR3 is TGTGCCAGCAGTTTCTATAGCAATCAGCCCCAGCATTTT. It translates to CASSFYSNQPQHF.

V gene TRBV7-3 combines with J gene TRBJ2-1; 13 bases agree with TRBD2. The J segment lost 6 bases and the V segment lost 6 bases, leaving 8 bases of the junction unmatched. The CDR3 covers 16 residues. CDR1 and CDR2 (germline): SGHTA, FQGTGA. The CDR3 DNA reads TGTGCCAGCAGTGCTAGACTAGCGGGGGGTATCAATGAGCAGTTCTTC. Its protein is CASSARLAGGINEQFF.